The 7 T cell receptor beta chains presented below share a single source sample, sequenced in a study of T cells in Graves' hyperthyroidism and ophthalmopathy. Amplified TCR beta CDR3 regions derived from RNA transcripts. During a first-round RT-PCR of the TCR CDR3, the HTBI primer set was used. TCRdb used MiXCR to reprocess the multiplex PCR reads, holding one entry per CDR3 protein. This table has around 690,000 distinct CDR3 sequences, 17% appearing once. Sequencing was done on a sample of blood. These receptor sequences come from a man aged 50-59 years with Graves' hyperthyroidism.

This clonotype was detected ten times or more. CDR3 in amino acids: CASSLYEALREGLNNEQFF. The CDR3 DNA reads TGTGCCAGCAGTTTATACGAAGCCCTTCGGGAGGGCCTAAACAATGAGCAGTTCTTC. J is TRBJ2-1 and V is TRBV28, with TRBD2 matching 8 bases. The junction had 16 bases not matched to a gene; V was cut back by 1 base and J by 5 bases. CDR1 MDHEN and CDR2 SYDVKM come from the germline V gene. The CDR3 is 19 residues long. The entire variable domain, with the rest obtained from reference TRBV28 and TRBJ2-1, is as follows: DVKVTQSSRYLVKRTGEKVFLECVQDMDHENMFWYRQDPGLGLRLIYFSYDVKMKEKGDIPEGYSVSREKKERFSLILESASTNQTSMYLCASSLYEALREGLNNEQFFGPGTRLTVL.

This clonotype was detected a few times. This chain joins TRBV7-9 and TRBJ2-7, with 13 bases aligning to TRBD2. Germline CDR1 and CDR2: SEHNR and FQNEAQ (reference sequence). Losses at the gene ends were 4 bases for V and 6 bases for J; bases not matched to a gene: 9. The CDR3 extends over 16 amino acids. The CDR3 coding sequence is TGTGCCAGCAGCTCCCTTTCGGGACTAGCGGGACTCGAGCAGTACTTC. It yields the protein CASSSLSGLAGLEQYF.

J is TRBJ2-3 and V is TRBV15; no firm D call. This CDR3 region has 15 residues. V lost 3 bases, J lost 0 bases, and 10 bases lay in between. Germline CDR1 is LNHNV and CDR2 is YYDKDF (reference sequence). CDR3 DNA sequence: TGTGCCACCAGCAGTGGGTTCTCTAGCACAGATACGCAGTATTTT. Amino acids: CATSSGFSSTDTQYF.

This clonotype was observed many times. This sequence joins TRBV28 and TRBJ2-7; weak D call: TRBD1 (6 bases). Germline V gene sequence: CDR1 MDHEN, CDR2 SYDVKM. There are 14 residues in the CDR3. The ends were cut back, 7 bases at V and 2 bases at J, with 15 bases in the middle. The CDR3: CASTDQDSTYEQYF. The CDR3 DNA is TGTGCCAGCACCGATCAGGACAGCACCTACGAGCAGTACTTC.

The chain recombines TRBV20-1 with TRBJ2-5; D unresolved. There are 13 residues in the CDR3. Germline-derived CDR1 and CDR2 are DFQATT and SNEGSKA (reference sequence). V was cut by 2 bases and J by 11 bases, with 18 bases left in between. CDR3 sequence: CSARFDGRLGQYF. DNA of the CDR3: TGCAGTGCTAGATTTGACGGTCGATTGGGACAGTACTTC.

This clonotype has at least ten counts. V usage is TRBV11-2 and J usage is TRBJ1-1; 7 bases align to TRBD1. CDR3 length: 15 residues. CDR1 is SGHAT and CDR2 is FQNNGV in the germline V gene. J lost 3 bases, V lost 1 base, and 5 bases had no gene match. CDR3 nucleotide sequence: TGTGCCAGCAGCTTAGTCCGCAGGGGGGACACTGAAGCTTTCTTT. Translated: CASSLVRRGDTEAFF.

At least ten counts were recorded for this clonotype. This chain joins TRBV13 and TRBJ1-1; TRBD1 is a possible D gene (6 bases). Per the germline V gene, CDR1 is PRHDT and CDR2 is FYEKMQ (reference sequence). This CDR3 is built from 11 residues. Trimming cost V 11 bases and J 6 bases, with 13 bases left between them. CDR3 in DNA: TGTGCCGGGGGGGGGGCTCCTGAAGCTTTCTTT. The encoded protein is CAGGGAPEAFF. The entire variable domain, with the rest obtained from reference TRBV13 and TRBJ1-1, is as follows: AAGVIQSPRHLIKEKRETATLKCYPIPRHDTVYWYQQGPGQDPQFLISFYEKMQSDKGSIPDRFSAQQFSDYHSELNMSSLELGDSALYFCAGGGAPEAFFGQGTRLTVV.